A selection of T cell receptor beta chains follows, all from one sample in a study of spatial heterogeneity in lung cancer. Each CDR3 protein gets one entry after TCRdb re-called the 5' RACE reads with MiXCR. The sample shows tens of thousands of distinct CDR3 sequences, more than 10% of them seen only once. Sequenced material: PBMCs, taken at surgery. The receptor source for this set is a male donor with early-stage non-small cell lung cancer. CDR3s include the opening cysteine and the closing phenylalanine or tryptophan. Each record gives: clone size, J gene, D gene, V gene, CDR3 DNA, CDR3 protein. A D gene is named only where the DNA matches it firmly. The size of a clone is reported for some rows only, either as once, few or many, or as a class for expanded clones.

abundance: .
j_gene: TRBJ2-3
d_gene: TRBD2
v_gene: TRBV4-3
CDR3nt: TGCGCCAGCAGCCAAGATAAAGGGAGGGCGCAGTATTTT
CDR3aa: CASSQDKGRAQYF

abundance: .
j_gene: TRBJ1-1
d_gene: TRBD1
v_gene: TRBV12-3/TRBV12-4
CDR3nt: TGTGCTCCGGACAGGGGGCGGTCCATGAACACTGAAGCTTTCTTT
CDR3aa: CAPDRGRSMNTEAFF

abundance: few
j_gene: TRBJ2-3
d_gene: .
v_gene: TRBV4-3
CDR3nt: TGCGCCAGCAGCCAAGAGCAAGGGAGGTGGGATACGCAGTATTTT
CDR3aa: CASSQEQGRWDTQYF

abundance: .
j_gene: TRBJ2-5
d_gene: .
v_gene: TRBV29-1
CDR3nt: TGCAGCGGTGAATCCCAAGAGACCCAGTACTTC
CDR3aa: CSGESQETQYF

abundance: many
j_gene: TRBJ2-5
d_gene: TRBD2
v_gene: TRBV6-2/TRBV6-3
CDR3nt: TGTGCCAGCAGTTACTCGGGAGCGGGAGAAGAGACCCAGTACTTC
CDR3aa: CASSYSGAGEETQYF

abundance: many
j_gene: TRBJ2-3
d_gene: .
v_gene: TRBV7-7
CDR3nt: TGTGCTAGCAGCTTAGTTGGGGGCACAGATACGCAGTATTTT
CDR3aa: CASSLVGGTDTQYF

abundance: .
j_gene: TRBJ1-6
d_gene: .
v_gene: TRBV6-2/TRBV6-3
CDR3nt: TGTGCCAGCAGTTACGAAGTGGGAGGCTCACCCCTCCACTTT
CDR3aa: CASSYEVGGSPLHF

abundance: once
j_gene: TRBJ1-6
d_gene: .
v_gene: TRBV4-1
CDR3nt: TGCGCCAGCAGCCAAGATCACGGGGGAGGTAATTCACCCCTCCACTTT
CDR3aa: CASSQDHGGGNSPLHF

abundance: .
j_gene: TRBJ2-5
d_gene: .
v_gene: TRBV7-2
CDR3nt: TGTGCCAGCAGCTTAGCGGGCTGGTACCAAGAGACCCAGTACTTC
CDR3aa: CASSLAGWYQETQYF

abundance: .
j_gene: TRBJ2-5
d_gene: .
v_gene: TRBV7-2
CDR3nt: TGTGCCAGCAGCGCGTCCGGGACCCAAGAGACCCAGTACTTC
CDR3aa: CASSASGTQETQYF

abundance: many
j_gene: TRBJ2-3
d_gene: .
v_gene: TRBV28
CDR3nt: TGTGCCAGCACCCAGGGGTCAGATACGCAGTATTTT
CDR3aa: CASTQGSDTQYF

abundance: few
j_gene: TRBJ1-1
d_gene: .
v_gene: TRBV5-1
CDR3nt: TGCGCCAGCAGTCTCGACAGTTCCCGAGGGAACACTGAAGCTTTCTTT
CDR3aa: CASSLDSSRGNTEAFF

abundance: .
j_gene: TRBJ1-5
d_gene: .
v_gene: TRBV2
CDR3nt: TGTGCCAGCCGGAAGGATTGGCAGAGTAGCAATCAGCCCCAGCATTTT
CDR3aa: CASRKDWQSSNQPQHF

abundance: few
j_gene: TRBJ1-2
d_gene: .
v_gene: TRBV7-9
CDR3nt: TGTGCCAGCAGCTCGACAGTAGGCTATGGCTACACCTTC
CDR3aa: CASSSTVGYGYTF

abundance: .
j_gene: TRBJ2-5
d_gene: .
v_gene: TRBV5-1
CDR3nt: TGCGCCAGCAGCTTCGGGCAGGTGACAGAGACCCAGTACTTC
CDR3aa: CASSFGQVTETQYF

abundance: few
j_gene: TRBJ1-2
d_gene: .
v_gene: TRBV29-1
CDR3nt: TGCAGCGTTGAAGCCCCCCACAGGGCTCCTAGAATCTCTAACTATGGCTACACCTTC
CDR3aa: CSVEAPHRAPRISNYGYTF

abundance: .
j_gene: TRBJ2-7
d_gene: .
v_gene: TRBV30
CDR3nt: TGTGCCTGGAGTAAAACGAGCCGGGGGAGCGACGAGCAGTACTTC
CDR3aa: CAWSKTSRGSDEQYF

abundance: .
j_gene: TRBJ1-4
d_gene: TRBD1
v_gene: TRBV5-1
CDR3nt: TGCGCCAGCAGCTTGCCGGGACAGGGGGCGATCGAAAAACTGTTTTTT
CDR3aa: CASSLPGQGAIEKLFF

abundance: few
j_gene: TRBJ1-2
d_gene: TRBD1
v_gene: TRBV12-3/TRBV12-4
CDR3nt: TGTGCCAGCAGTTTGGGACAGGGAGTGATAGAATATGGCTACACCTTC
CDR3aa: CASSLGQGVIEYGYTF

abundance: few
j_gene: TRBJ2-7
d_gene: .
v_gene: TRBV20-1
CDR3nt: TGCAGTGCCAACTCAGGGAGAGAAATGGGCTACGAGCAGTACTTC
CDR3aa: CSANSGREMGYEQYF

abundance: .
j_gene: TRBJ1-2
d_gene: .
v_gene: TRBV7-9
CDR3nt: TGTGCCAGCAGCTTTGACAGCCTCACAGCTAACTATGGCTACACCTTC
CDR3aa: CASSFDSLTANYGYTF

abundance: many
j_gene: TRBJ2-3
d_gene: .
v_gene: TRBV29-1
CDR3nt: TGCAGCGTTGACACAGATACGCAGTATTTT
CDR3aa: CSVDTDTQYF

abundance: many
j_gene: TRBJ1-1
d_gene: .
v_gene: TRBV7-9
CDR3nt: TGTGCCAGCAGCTTAATGGGAAATATTGAAGCTTTCTTT
CDR3aa: CASSLMGNIEAFF

abundance: .
j_gene: TRBJ1-6
d_gene: TRBD1
v_gene: TRBV20-1
CDR3nt: TGCAGTGCCGTCGACAGGGAGTATTCACCCCTCCACTTT
CDR3aa: CSAVDREYSPLHF

abundance: few
j_gene: TRBJ1-5
d_gene: .
v_gene: TRBV9
CDR3nt: TGTGCCAGCAGCGTCCAGGCGAGCAATCAGCCCCAGCATTTT
CDR3aa: CASSVQASNQPQHF

abundance: .
j_gene: TRBJ2-7
d_gene: TRBD1
v_gene: TRBV25-1
CDR3nt: TGTGCCAGCAGTGAGGGGACAGCTTTCGAGCAGTACTTC
CDR3aa: CASSEGTAFEQYF

abundance: .
j_gene: TRBJ2-1
d_gene: TRBD2
v_gene: TRBV3-1
CDR3nt: TGTGCCAGCAGCCAAGATTGGGCTAGCGGGAGTAATGAGCAGTTCTTC
CDR3aa: CASSQDWASGSNEQFF

abundance: few
j_gene: TRBJ2-2
d_gene: .
v_gene: TRBV7-9
CDR3nt: TGTGCCAGCAGCTTCAGTTCAGGGTCCGGGGAGCTGTTTTTT
CDR3aa: CASSFSSGSGELFF

abundance: few
j_gene: TRBJ2-5
d_gene: .
v_gene: TRBV6-5
CDR3nt: TGTGCCAGCAGCCACTCGACGCCGGAAGAGACCCAGTACTTC
CDR3aa: CASSHSTPEETQYF

abundance: many
j_gene: TRBJ2-7
d_gene: TRBD1
v_gene: TRBV27
CDR3nt: TGTGCCAGCAGTTCAATTGGGACAGCGACCTACGAGCAGTACTTC
CDR3aa: CASSSIGTATYEQYF

abundance: .
j_gene: TRBJ2-5
d_gene: TRBD1
v_gene: TRBV11-2
CDR3nt: TGTGCCAGCAGCTCCTATCACAGGGGGCTGGAGACCCAGTACTTC
CDR3aa: CASSSYHRGLETQYF

abundance: few
j_gene: TRBJ2-4
d_gene: .
v_gene: TRBV9
CDR3nt: TGTGCCAGCAGCGTGGGTGTAGAACCCAAAAACATTCAGTACTTC
CDR3aa: CASSVGVEPKNIQYF

abundance: few
j_gene: TRBJ2-3
d_gene: .
v_gene: TRBV6-4
CDR3nt: TGTGCCAGCAGCCGGGACGGAAGATCAGATACGCAGTATTTT
CDR3aa: CASSRDGRSDTQYF

abundance: few
j_gene: TRBJ2-6
d_gene: TRBD1
v_gene: TRBV5-1
CDR3nt: TGCGCCAGCAGCACGGGCGGGACAGGCTCTGGGGCCAACGTCCTGACTTTC
CDR3aa: CASSTGGTGSGANVLTF

abundance: few
j_gene: TRBJ1-1
d_gene: .
v_gene: TRBV6-2/TRBV6-3
CDR3nt: TGTGCCAGCAGTTACAGGGGGAGATTGAACACTGAAGCTTTCTTT
CDR3aa: CASSYRGRLNTEAFF

abundance: .
j_gene: TRBJ1-3
d_gene: .
v_gene: TRBV15
CDR3nt: TGTGCCACCAGCAGAGATACAGGCAGCGGAAACACCATATATTTT
CDR3aa: CATSRDTGSGNTIYF

abundance: many
j_gene: TRBJ2-1
d_gene: TRBD2
v_gene: TRBV7-9
CDR3nt: TGTGCCAGCAGCTTAGTACTAGCGGGAAAAGAGCAGTTCTTC
CDR3aa: CASSLVLAGKEQFF

abundance: .
j_gene: TRBJ2-7
d_gene: .
v_gene: TRBV27
CDR3nt: TGTGCCAGCAGACCGTCCCACGGAGGAGGTATTAGGTACGAGCAGTACTTC
CDR3aa: CASRPSHGGGIRYEQYF

abundance: few
j_gene: TRBJ2-2
d_gene: .
v_gene: TRBV7-9
CDR3nt: TGTGCCAGCAGCTTAGGCGCAGTCACCGGGGAGCTGTTTTTT
CDR3aa: CASSLGAVTGELFF

abundance: many
j_gene: TRBJ2-7
d_gene: TRBD2
v_gene: TRBV9
CDR3nt: TGTGCCAGCAGCGTAGGTGGGACTAGCGGGACCTACGAGCAGTACTTC
CDR3aa: CASSVGGTSGTYEQYF

abundance: .
j_gene: TRBJ2-3
d_gene: .
v_gene: TRBV7-2
CDR3nt: TGTGCCAGCAGCTCGAATACAGATACGCAGTATTTT
CDR3aa: CASSSNTDTQYF

abundance: .
j_gene: TRBJ2-7
d_gene: .
v_gene: TRBV10-3
CDR3nt: TGTGCCATCAGTGGGGGTTACGAGCAGTACTTC
CDR3aa: CAISGGYEQYF

abundance: .
j_gene: TRBJ1-4
d_gene: TRBD1
v_gene: TRBV29-1
CDR3nt: TGCAGCATACAGGGGGCTCTTGGTGAAAAACTGTTTTTT
CDR3aa: CSIQGALGEKLFF

abundance: .
j_gene: TRBJ2-1
d_gene: .
v_gene: TRBV27
CDR3nt: TGTGCCAGCAGTTGGACGGGGAAGCAGTTCTTC
CDR3aa: CASSWTGKQFF